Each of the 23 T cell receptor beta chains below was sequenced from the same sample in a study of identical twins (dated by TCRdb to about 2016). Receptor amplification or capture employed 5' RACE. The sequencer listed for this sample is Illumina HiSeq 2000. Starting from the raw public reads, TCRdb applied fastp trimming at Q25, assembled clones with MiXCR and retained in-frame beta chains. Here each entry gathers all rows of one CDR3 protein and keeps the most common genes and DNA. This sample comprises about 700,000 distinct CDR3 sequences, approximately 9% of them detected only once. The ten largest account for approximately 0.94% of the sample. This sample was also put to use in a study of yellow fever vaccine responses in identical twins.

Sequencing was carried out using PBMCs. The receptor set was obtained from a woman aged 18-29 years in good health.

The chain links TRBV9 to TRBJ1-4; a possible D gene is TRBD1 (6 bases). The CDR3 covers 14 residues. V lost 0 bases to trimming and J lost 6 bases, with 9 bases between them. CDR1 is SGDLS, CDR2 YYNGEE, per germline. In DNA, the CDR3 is TGTGCCAGCAGCGTAGCGACAGGTGATGAAAAACTGTTTTTT. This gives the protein CASSVATGDEKLFF.

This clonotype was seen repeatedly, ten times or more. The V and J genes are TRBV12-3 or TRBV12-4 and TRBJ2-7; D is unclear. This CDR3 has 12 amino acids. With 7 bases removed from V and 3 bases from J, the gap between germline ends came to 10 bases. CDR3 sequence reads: CASTNGVYEQYF. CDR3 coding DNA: TGTGCCAGCACCAATGGGGTCTACGAGCAGTACTTC.

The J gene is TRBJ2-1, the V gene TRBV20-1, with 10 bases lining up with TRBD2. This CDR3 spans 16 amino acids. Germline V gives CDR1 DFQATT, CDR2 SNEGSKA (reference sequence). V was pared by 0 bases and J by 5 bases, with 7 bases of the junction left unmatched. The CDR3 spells CSARERTSGFNNEQFF. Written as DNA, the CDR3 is TGCAGTGCTAGAGAGCGGACTAGCGGTTTTAACAATGAGCAGTTCTTC.

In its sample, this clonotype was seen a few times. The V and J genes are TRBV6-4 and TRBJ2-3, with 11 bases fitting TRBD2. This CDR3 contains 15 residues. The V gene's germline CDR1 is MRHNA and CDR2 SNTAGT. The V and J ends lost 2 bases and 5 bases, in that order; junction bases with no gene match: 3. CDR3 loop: CASSDTSGSIDTQYF. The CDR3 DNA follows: TGTGCCAGCAGTGACACTAGCGGGAGTATAGATACGCAGTATTTT.

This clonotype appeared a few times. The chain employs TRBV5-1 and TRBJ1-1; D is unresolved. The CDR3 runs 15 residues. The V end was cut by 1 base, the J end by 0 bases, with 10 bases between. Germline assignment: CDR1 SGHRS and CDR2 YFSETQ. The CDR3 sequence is CASSLQAQMNTEAFF. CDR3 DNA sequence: TGCGCCAGCAGCTTGCAGGCGCAGATGAACACTGAAGCTTTCTTT.

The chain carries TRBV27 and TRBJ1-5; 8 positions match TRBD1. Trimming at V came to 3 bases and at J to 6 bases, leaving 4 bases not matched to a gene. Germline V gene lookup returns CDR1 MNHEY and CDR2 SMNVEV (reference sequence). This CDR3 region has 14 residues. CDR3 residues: CASSFGTGGQPQHF. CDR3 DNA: TGTGCCAGCAGTTTCGGCACAGGGGGTCAGCCCCAGCATTTT.

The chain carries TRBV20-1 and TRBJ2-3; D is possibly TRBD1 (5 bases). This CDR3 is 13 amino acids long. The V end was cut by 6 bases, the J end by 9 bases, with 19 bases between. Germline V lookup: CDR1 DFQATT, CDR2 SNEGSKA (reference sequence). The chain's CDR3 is CSAIAPQGTTQYF. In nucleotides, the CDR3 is TGCAGTGCCATCGCCCCCCAGGGAACGACGCAGTATTTT.

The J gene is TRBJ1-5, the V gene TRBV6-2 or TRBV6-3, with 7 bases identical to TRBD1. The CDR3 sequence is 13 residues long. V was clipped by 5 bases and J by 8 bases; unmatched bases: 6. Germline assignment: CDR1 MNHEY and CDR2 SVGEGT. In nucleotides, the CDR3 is TGTGCCAGCAGTCGAGGGGGCCAGGAGCCCCAGCATTTT. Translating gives CASSRGGQEPQHF.

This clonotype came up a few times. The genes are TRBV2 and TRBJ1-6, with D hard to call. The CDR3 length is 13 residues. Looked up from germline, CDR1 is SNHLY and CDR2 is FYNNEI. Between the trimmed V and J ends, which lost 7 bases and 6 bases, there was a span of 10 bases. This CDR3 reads CASNPTVNSPLHF. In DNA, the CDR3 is TGTGCCAGCAACCCGACGGTTAATTCACCCCTCCACTTT.

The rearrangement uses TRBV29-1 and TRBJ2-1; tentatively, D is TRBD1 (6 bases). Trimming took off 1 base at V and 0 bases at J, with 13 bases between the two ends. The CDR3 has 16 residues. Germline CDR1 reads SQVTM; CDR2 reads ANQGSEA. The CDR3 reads CSVEAERGSSYNEQFF. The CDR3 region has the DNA TGCAGCGTTGAAGCCGAAAGGGGGAGCTCCTACAATGAGCAGTTCTTC.

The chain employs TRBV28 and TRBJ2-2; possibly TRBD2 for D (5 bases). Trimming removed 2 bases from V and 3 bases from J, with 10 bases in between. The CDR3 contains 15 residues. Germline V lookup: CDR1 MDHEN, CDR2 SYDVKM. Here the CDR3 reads CASSLMGADTGELFF. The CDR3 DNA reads TGTGCCAGCAGTTTAATGGGAGCGGACACCGGGGAGCTGTTTTTT.

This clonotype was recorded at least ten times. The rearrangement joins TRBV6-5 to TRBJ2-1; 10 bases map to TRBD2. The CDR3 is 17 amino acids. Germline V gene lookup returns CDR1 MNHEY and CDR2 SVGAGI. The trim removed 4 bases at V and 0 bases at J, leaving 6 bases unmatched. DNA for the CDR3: TGTGCCAGCAGTTCTCTAGCGGGGGCAAGCTCCTACAATGAGCAGTTCTTC. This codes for CASSSLAGASSYNEQFF.

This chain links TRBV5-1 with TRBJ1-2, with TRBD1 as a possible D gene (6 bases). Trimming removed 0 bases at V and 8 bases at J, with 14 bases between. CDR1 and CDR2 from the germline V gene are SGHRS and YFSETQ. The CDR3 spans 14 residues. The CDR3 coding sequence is TGCGCCAGCAGCTTGGGTGCAGGGGCGGGCGGCTACACCTTC. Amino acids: CASSLGAGAGGYTF.

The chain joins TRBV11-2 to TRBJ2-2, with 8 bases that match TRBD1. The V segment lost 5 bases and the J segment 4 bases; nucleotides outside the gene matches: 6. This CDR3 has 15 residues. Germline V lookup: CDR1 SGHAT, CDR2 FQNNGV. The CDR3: CASSTQGQVTGELFF. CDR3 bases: TGTGCCAGCAGCACGCAGGGACAGGTCACCGGGGAGCTGTTTTTT.

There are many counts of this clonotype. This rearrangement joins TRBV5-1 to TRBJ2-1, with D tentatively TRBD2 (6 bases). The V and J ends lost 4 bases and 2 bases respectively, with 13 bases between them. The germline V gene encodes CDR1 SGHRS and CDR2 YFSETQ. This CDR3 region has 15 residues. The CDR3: CASSGDSVAYNEQFF. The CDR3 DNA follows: TGCGCCAGCAGCGGGGACTCTGTAGCCTACAATGAGCAGTTCTTC. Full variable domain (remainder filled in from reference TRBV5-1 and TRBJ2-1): KAGVTQTPRYLIKTRGQQVTLSCSPISGHRSVSWYQQTPGQGLQFLFEYFSETQRNKGNFPGRFSGRQFSNSRSEMNVSTLELGDSALYLCASSGDSVAYNEQFFGPGTRLTVL.

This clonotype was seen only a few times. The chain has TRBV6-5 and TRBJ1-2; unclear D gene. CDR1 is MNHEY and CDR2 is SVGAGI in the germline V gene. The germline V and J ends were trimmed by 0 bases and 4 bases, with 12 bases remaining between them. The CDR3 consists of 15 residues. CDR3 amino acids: CASSYSRVLIYGYTF. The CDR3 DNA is TGTGCCAGCAGTTACTCTAGGGTTCTCATCTATGGCTACACCTTC.

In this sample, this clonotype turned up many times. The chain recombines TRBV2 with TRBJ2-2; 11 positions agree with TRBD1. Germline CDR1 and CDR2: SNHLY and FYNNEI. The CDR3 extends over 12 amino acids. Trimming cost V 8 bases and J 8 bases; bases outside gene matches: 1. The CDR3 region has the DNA TGTGCCAGCGGACAGGGGGCTGGGGAGCTGTTTTTT. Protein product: CASGQGAGELFF.

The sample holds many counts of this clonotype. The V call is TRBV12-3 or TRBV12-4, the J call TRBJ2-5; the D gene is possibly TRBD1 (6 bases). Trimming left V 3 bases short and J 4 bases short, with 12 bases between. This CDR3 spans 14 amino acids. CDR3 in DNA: TGTGCCAGCAGTTTGGGGTTGACAGGAGAGACCCAGTACTTC. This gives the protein CASSLGLTGETQYF.

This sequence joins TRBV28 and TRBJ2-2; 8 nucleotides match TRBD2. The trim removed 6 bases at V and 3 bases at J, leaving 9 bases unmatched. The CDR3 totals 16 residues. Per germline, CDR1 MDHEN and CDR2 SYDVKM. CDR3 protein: CASSQRGLVDTGELFF. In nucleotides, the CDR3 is TGTGCCAGCAGCCAAAGGGGACTAGTAGACACCGGGGAGCTGTTTTTT.

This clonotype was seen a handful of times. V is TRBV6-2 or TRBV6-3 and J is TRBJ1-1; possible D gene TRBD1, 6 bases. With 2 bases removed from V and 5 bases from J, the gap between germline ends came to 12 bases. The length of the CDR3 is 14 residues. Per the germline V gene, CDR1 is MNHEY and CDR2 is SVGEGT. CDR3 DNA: TGTGCCAGCAGTTACCGGGGGCCCAGTACTGAAGCTTTCTTT. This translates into CASSYRGPSTEAFF.

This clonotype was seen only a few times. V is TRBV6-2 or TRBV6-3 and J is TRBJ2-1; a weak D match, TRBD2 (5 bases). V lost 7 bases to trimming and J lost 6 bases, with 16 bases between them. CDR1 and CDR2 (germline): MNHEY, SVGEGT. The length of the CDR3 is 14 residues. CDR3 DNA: TGTGCCAGCAAACAGTGGAAGGGAGCCAATGAGCAGTTCTTC. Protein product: CASKQWKGANEQFF.

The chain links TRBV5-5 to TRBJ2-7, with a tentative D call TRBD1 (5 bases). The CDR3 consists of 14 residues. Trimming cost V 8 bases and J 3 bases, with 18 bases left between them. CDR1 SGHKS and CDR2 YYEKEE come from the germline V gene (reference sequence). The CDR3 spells CARGPGPLCYEQYF. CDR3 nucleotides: TGTGCCAGGGGCCCAGGGCCACTCTGCTACGAGCAGTACTTC. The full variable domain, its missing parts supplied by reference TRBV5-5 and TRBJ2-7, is DAGVTQSPTHLIKTRGQQVTLRCSPISGHKSVSWYQQVLGQGPQFIFQYYEKEERGRGNFPDRFSARQFPNYSSELNVNALLLGDSALYLCARGPGPLCYEQYFGPGTRLTVT.

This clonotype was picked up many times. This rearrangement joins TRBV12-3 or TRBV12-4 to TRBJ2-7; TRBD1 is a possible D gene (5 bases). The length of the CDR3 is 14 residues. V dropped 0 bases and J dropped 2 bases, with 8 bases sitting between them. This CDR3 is CASSLAGATYEQYF. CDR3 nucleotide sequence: TGTGCCAGCAGTTTAGCAGGGGCGACCTACGAGCAGTACTTC.